Below, 14 T cell receptor beta chains from the same sample are listed, as sequenced in a study of OX40 agonist ivuxolimab in advanced cancers. Libraries were prepared by immunoSEQ multiplex PCR; TCRdb keeps only in-frame clonotypes and omits some of them. The profile shows under 20,000 clones, approximately 73% of them singletons. The sample in question was CD4+ or CD8+ T cells sorted from blood, obtained in a trial of the OX40 agonist ivuxolimab. Receptor source: an adult with an advanced solid tumor such as melanoma, head and neck, liver or kidney cancer.

This chain links TRBV7-9 with TRBJ1-1, with 9 bases identical to TRBD1. CDR1 SEHNR and CDR2 FQNEAQ come from the germline V gene (reference sequence). The CDR3 spans 15 residues. The trim removed 3 bases at V and 1 base at J, leaving 3 bases unmatched. The CDR3 DNA reads as TGTGCCAGCAGCTTCTCGGACAGGGGGAACACTGAAGCTTTCTTT. Its translation: CASSFSDRGNTEAFF.

The DNA of the CDR3 is TGTGCCAATTTTGACGGAGATTATGGCTACACCTTC. Its translation is CANFDGDYGYTF. V gene TRBV6-6 combines with J gene TRBJ1-2; the D is unclear. This CDR3 spans 12 amino acids. The germline V gene encodes CDR1 MNHNY and CDR2 SVGAGI (reference sequence). V shed 10 bases and J shed 5 bases, with 14 bases lying between them.

The chain is built from TRBV6-5 and TRBJ2-1; D is uncertain. The CDR3 consists of 13 residues. V was shortened by 5 bases and J by 10 bases, with 15 bases between the two germline ends. Germline CDR1 reads MNHEY; CDR2 reads SVGAGI. CDR3 coding DNA: TGTGCCAGCAGTCTCTACCCAGTACTAGAGCAGTTCTTC. Protein: CASSLYPVLEQFF.

This clone was detected a few times. CDR3 amino acids: CASSPSLNTGELFF. In DNA form, the CDR3 reads TGTGCCAGCAGTCCCTCACTGAACACCGGGGAGCTGTTTTTT. The rearrangement joins TRBV28 to TRBJ2-2, with D unclear. Trimming removed 5 bases at V and 1 base at J, with 8 bases between. The CDR3 consists of 14 residues. The germline gives CDR1 MDHEN, CDR2 SYDVKM. Using reference TRBV28 and TRBJ2-2 for the parts outside the CDR3, the full variable domain is DVKVTQSSRYLVKRTGEKVFLECVQDMDHENMFWYRQDPGLGLRLIYFSYDVKMKEKGDIPEGYSVSREKKERFSLILESASTNQTSMYLCASSPSLNTGELFFGEGSRLTVL.

The table lists this clone with many counts. The chain has TRBV5-7 and TRBJ2-1; 8 nucleotides agree with TRBD2. TRBV5-7 is designated an ORF whose function remains uncertain. V lost 1 base to trimming and J lost 8 bases; unmatched junction nucleotides: 17. The CDR3 sequence is 18 residues long. In DNA form, the CDR3 reads TGTGCCAGCAGCTTGCCTTTAGCGGGATCCCCTCCCTGCGATGAGCAGTTCTTC. This encodes CASSLPLAGSPPCDEQFF.

The chain couples TRBV7-9 to TRBJ2-1, with 7 bases aligning to TRBD1. The ends lost 5 bases at V and 3 bases at J; junction bases unmatched: 4. The CDR3 sequence is 14 residues long. Germline-derived CDR1 and CDR2 are SEHNR and FQNEAQ (reference sequence). This chain's CDR3 is CASSPWDSYNEQFF. The CDR3 DNA is TGTGCCAGCAGCCCTTGGGACAGCTACAATGAGCAGTTCTTC.

This clone has only one observation. V gene TRBV7-8 combines with J gene TRBJ2-7, with D hard to call. The CDR3 has 12 amino acids. The V gene lost 4 bases and the J gene lost 7 bases, with 11 bases spanning the gap. From germline, CDR1 is SGHVS and CDR2 FQNEAQ. The CDR3 DNA reads TGTGCCAGCAGCTCGGACCAGTTAGAGCAGTACTTC. Residues: CASSSDQLEQYF.

The chain couples TRBV28 to TRBJ2-2, with D possibly being TRBD2 (5 bases). This CDR3 region has 15 residues. V was cut by 8 bases and J by 4 bases, with 17 bases left in between. Per the germline V gene, CDR1 is MDHEN and CDR2 is SYDVKM. The CDR3 protein is CASRPTDLSTGELFF. The CDR3 DNA follows: TGTGCCAGCCGCCCTACGGACTTATCCACCGGGGAGCTGTTTTTT.

There are many counts of this clone. The chain links TRBV9 to TRBJ1-1; a possible D gene is TRBD1 (5 bases). The CDR3 has 12 residues. V lost 3 bases to trimming and J lost 3 bases, with 6 bases between them. Germline loops: CDR1 SGDLS, CDR2 YYNGEE. The CDR3 DNA follows: TGTGCCAGCAGCGAGACAGACACTGAAGCTTTCTTT. Encoded protein: CASSETDTEAFF.

The chain uses TRBV6-5 and TRBJ2-5; 10 bases map to TRBD2. Germline assignment: CDR1 MNHEY and CDR2 SVGAGI. This CDR3 is built from 16 residues. The V segment lost 0 bases and the J segment 3 bases; nucleotides outside the gene matches: 4. CDR3 protein: CASSYSERGGEETQYF. The CDR3 DNA reads as TGTGCCAGCAGTTACTCCGAGCGGGGGGGGGAAGAGACCCAGTACTTC.

This CDR3 reads CASSLGQGAGMRKLFF. The DNA for the CDR3 is TGTGCCAGCAGTTTAGGACAGGGGGCTGGTATGAGGAAACTGTTTTTT. The gene calls are TRBV27 and TRBJ1-4; 11 nucleotides agree with TRBD1. CDR1 is MNHEY and CDR2 is SMNVEV in the germline V gene (reference sequence). The CDR3 has 16 residues. V lost 2 bases to trimming and J lost 11 bases; unmatched junction nucleotides: 10.

The rearrangement links TRBV6-6 to TRBJ2-7; D not certain. Trimming left V 1 base short and J 4 bases short, with 8 bases between. The CDR3 spans 13 residues. Germline V gene lookup returns CDR1 MNHNY and CDR2 SVGAGI (reference sequence). The CDR3 DNA reads as TGTGCCAGCAGTTACTATCGGGCGTACGAGCAGTACTTC. This translates into CASSYYRAYEQYF.

The chain employs TRBV9 and TRBJ1-2, with D uncertain. The germline V gene has CDR1 SGDLS and CDR2 YYNGEE. CDR3 length equals 15 residues. V lost 0 bases and J 5 bases, leaving 14 bases between the germline ends. The DNA for the CDR3 is TGTGCCAGCAGCGTAGGACTTATTAGTGGTTATGGCTACACCTTC. It yields the protein CASSVGLISGYGYTF.

V gene TRBV10-3 combines with J gene TRBJ1-2; D perhaps matches TRBD1 (5 bases). Germline-derived CDR1 and CDR2 are ENHRY and SYGVKD. V lost 2 bases, J lost 8 bases, and 15 bases lay in between. The CDR3 sequence is 14 residues long. Here the CDR3 DNA reads TGTGCCATCAGTGAGACGGGGCCACGGGGGGGCTACACCTTC. Protein sequence: CAISETGPRGGYTF.